The sequence of this T cell receptor beta chain was determined in a study of naive and memory T cell subsets. In this sample, this clonotype turned up many times. An equimolar mix of two oligonucleotides served as the beta constant-region primer for TRBC1 and TRBC2. TCRdb itself ran the UMI-ligation and nested PCR reads through MiXCR, one entry per CDR3 protein. The data contain some 87,000 distinct CDR3 sequences, more than 6.5% of them singletons. The TCR sequence derives from a human donor in good health. Sequencing was done on a sample of central memory CD4+ T cells from blood.

CDR3 amino acids: CASSTSGTPNTEAFF. The CDR3 DNA sequence: TGTGCCAGCAGCACCTCCGGGACACCGAACACTGAAGCTTTCTTT. The J gene is TRBJ1-1, the V gene TRBV7-3, with a tentative D call TRBD1 (6 bases). The CDR3 length is 15 residues. V was shortened by 5 bases and J by 1 base, with 14 bases between the two germline ends. Germline loops: CDR1 SGHTA, CDR2 FQGTGA.